These 20 T cell receptor beta chains share one sample of origin, sequenced in a study of shared clonotypes between healthy human individuals. Profiling relied on immunoSEQ multiplex PCR, and the TCRdb table lists in-frame clones only, not all of them. The sample gives some 2 million clones, over 85% of which show up once; 0.1% to 0.15% is in the top ten. The sample consisted of naive CD4+ T cells sorted from blood. Subset noted: CD45RA+ positively selected. The receptors were sampled from a man aged 18 to 29 in good health.

On this clone: The CDR3 end shows no conserved phenylalanine or tryptophan, and so a read error is likely. The limits of the CDR3 on the DNA are not certain, so only TCRdb's listed CDR3 is given. This chain's CDR3 is CASSLDPLGLTNL. The chain employs TRBV5-4 and TRBJ2-7; the table assigns TRBD2, which was not confirmed against the DNA. Germline lookup yields CDR1 SGHNT and CDR2 YYREEE (reference sequence). From its first to its last residue, the CDR3 has 13 amino acids.

This chain joins TRBV7-6 and TRBJ2-3, with 8 nucleotides matching TRBD2. The germline V gene encodes CDR1 SGHVS and CDR2 FNYEAQ. V lost 1 base to trimming and J lost 2 bases; unmatched junction nucleotides: 8. The CDR3 runs 17 residues. The CDR3 coding sequence is TGTGCCAGCAGCTTAGGAACGGGAGGGACCCACACAGATACGCAGTATTTT. Its translation: CASSLGTGGTHTDTQYF.

The chain combines TRBV4-3 with TRBJ2-3; D gene uncertain. CDR3 length: 15 amino acids. V was pared by 4 bases and J by 4 bases, with 15 bases between. CDR1 and CDR2 from the germline V gene are LGHNA and YSLEER. This CDR3 reads CASSPHSGKSDTQYF. In DNA, the CDR3 is TGCGCCAGCAGCCCGCACTCTGGGAAGTCAGATACGCAGTATTTT.

In its sample, this clone was seen a few times. The chain combines TRBV20-1 with TRBJ1-1; no firm D call. V lost 6 bases and J 1 base, leaving 6 bases between the germline ends. The CDR3 is 11 residues long. Germline V gene lookup returns CDR1 DFQATT and CDR2 SNEGSKA (reference sequence). CDR3 region: CSAPANTEAFF. CDR3 bases: TGCAGTGCCCCGGCGAACACTGAAGCTTTCTTT.

V is TRBV7-2 and J is TRBJ2-1; the D is unclear. This CDR3 is built from 13 residues. Germline CDR1 is SGHTA and CDR2 is FQGNSA. V was clipped by 5 bases and J by 6 bases, with 11 bases between them. The CDR3 bases are TGTGCCAGCAGCCTACTGGTTGGCAATGAGCAGTTCTTC. Encoded protein: CASSLLVGNEQFF.

The chain employs TRBV6-5 and TRBJ1-4; 8 bases agree with TRBD1. Per germline, CDR1 MNHEY and CDR2 SVGAGI. The CDR3 contains 15 residues. V trimming: 5 bases; J trimming: 2 bases; junction bases outside the gene matches: 4. The chain's CDR3 is CASSGQGATNEKLFF. CDR3 in DNA: TGTGCCAGCAGTGGTCAGGGGGCCACTAATGAAAAACTGTTTTTT.

As regards this clone: Other DNA sequences in the sample encode the same CDR3. The gene calls are TRBV28 and TRBJ2-3; a possible D gene is TRBD2 (6 bases). CDR3 length: 14 amino acids. V lost 2 bases to trimming and J lost 3 bases, with 9 bases between them. Germline CDR1 MDHEN, CDR2 SYDVKM. CDR3 nucleotide sequence: TGTGCCAGCAGTTTAGTCGGGGGAACAGATACGCAGTATTTT. Its protein is CASSLVGGTDTQYF.

The V call is TRBV6-5, the J call TRBJ1-1; D call uncertain. V was shortened by 3 bases and J by 3 bases, with 11 bases between the two germline ends. The CDR3 length is 14 residues. Per germline, CDR1 MNHEY and CDR2 SVGAGI. The CDR3 here is CASSYSVRDTEAFF. In nucleotides, the CDR3 is TGTGCCAGCAGTTATTCCGTCAGAGACACTGAAGCTTTCTTT.

V is TRBV2 and J is TRBJ1-5; possibly TRBD1 for D (6 bases). The length of the CDR3 is 14 residues. Trimming left V 6 bases short and J 4 bases short, with 13 bases between. Per the germline V gene, CDR1 is SNHLY and CDR2 is FYNNEI. The CDR3 coding sequence is TGTGCCAGCAGACCGGAAGGGGGGAATCAGCCCCAGCATTTT. Translating gives CASRPEGGNQPQHF.

The chain carries TRBV6-6 and TRBJ1-5, with a weak D call TRBD1 (5 bases). CDR1 and CDR2 from the germline V gene are MNHNY and SVGAGI (reference sequence). V dropped 2 bases and J dropped 0 bases, with 11 bases sitting between them. CDR3 size: 16 residues. DNA of the CDR3: TGTGCCAGCAGTTACAAGTGGGGGGATAGCAATCAGCCCCAGCATTTT. Its translation: CASSYKWGDSNQPQHF.

This chain connects TRBV30 to TRBJ1-6; a possible D gene is TRBD1 (6 bases). V was cut by 1 base and J by 7 bases, with 11 bases left in between. This CDR3 comprises 14 residues. CDR1 and CDR2 from the germline V gene are GTSNPN and SVGIG (reference sequence). DNA of the CDR3: TGTGCCTGGAGTGGGGGGGCCGAGAATTCACCCCTCCACTTT. Amino acid sequence: CAWSGGAENSPLHF. Together with reference TRBV30 and TRBJ1-6, the CDR3 gives the full variable domain: SQTIHQWPATLVQPVGSPLSLECTVEGTSNPNLYWYRQAAGRGLQLLFYSVGIGQISSEVPQNLSASRPQDRQFILSSKKLLLSDSGFYLCAWSGGAENSPLHFGNGTRLTVT.

J is TRBJ2-5 and V is TRBV6-1, with D possibly matching TRBD1 (5 bases). CDR3 size: 13 residues. CDR1 MNHNS and CDR2 SASEGT come from the germline V gene. V was trimmed by 6 bases and J by 1 base, leaving 9 bases between them. CDR3 nucleotides: TGTGCCAGCAGAACGACAGCCCAAGAGACCCAGTACTTC. Protein product: CASRTTAQETQYF.

The CDR3 protein is CASSFGPSREQYF. The CDR3 coding sequence is TGTGCCAGCAGCTTTGGACCGTCGCGGGAGCAGTACTTC. The V gene is TRBV7-2, the J gene TRBJ2-7; D gene unclear. The germline V and J ends were trimmed by 3 bases and 7 bases, with 13 bases remaining between them. The CDR3 consists of 13 residues. The germline gives CDR1 SGHTA, CDR2 FQGNSA.

The V gene is TRBV4-1, the J gene TRBJ1-4, with D possibly being TRBD1 (5 bases). Germline assignment: CDR1 MGHRA and CDR2 YSYEKL. The CDR3 is 15 amino acids. Between the trimmed V and J ends, which lost 1 base and 7 bases, there was a span of 13 bases. CDR3 in DNA: TGCGCCAGCAGCCAAGGTTGGGGGGATGGTGAAAAACTGTTTTTT. Its translation: CASSQGWGDGEKLFF.

The chain carries TRBV19 and TRBJ2-7; D not resolved. The length of the CDR3 is 14 residues. V lost 5 bases to trimming and J lost 6 bases, with 17 bases between them. Germline loops: CDR1 LNHDA, CDR2 SQIVND (reference sequence). CDR3 DNA sequence: TGTGCCAGTAGTGTAGCCGGGCCCGTCGCCGAGCAGTACTTC. It specifies CASSVAGPVAEQYF.

The V call is TRBV6-7, the J call TRBJ2-7; possible D gene TRBD1, 5 bases. TRBV6-7 is reported as an ORF; its role is uncertain. This CDR3 is built from 11 residues. V lost 8 bases and J 4 bases, leaving 9 bases between the germline ends. The CDR3 DNA reads as TGTGCCAGCCCGACAGCATACGAGCAGTACTTC. Protein product: CASPTAYEQYF.

The rearrangement uses TRBV5-1 and TRBJ2-2; 7 bases map to TRBD1. J gave up 4 bases and V 4 bases, and 7 bases lay outside the gene matches. Germline-derived CDR1 and CDR2 are SGHRS and YFSETQ. This CDR3 is built from 15 residues. In DNA form, the CDR3 reads TGCGCCAGCAGCCTGTGGGACAGCTCCACCGGGGAGCTGTTTTTT. Translated: CASSLWDSSTGELFF.

The chain couples TRBV2 to TRBJ2-7; D assignment may be TRBD1 or TRBD2 (5 bases each). V lost 8 bases to trimming and J lost 4 bases, with 12 bases between them. The CDR3 runs to 12 residues. Germline CDR1 and CDR2: SNHLY and FYNNEI. CDR3 in DNA: TGTGCCAGCGGGACGAAACTATACGAGCAGTACTTC. This codes for CASGTKLYEQYF.

The gene calls are TRBV28 and TRBJ1-4; D is perhaps TRBD1 (5 bases). Germline CDR1 reads MDHEN; CDR2 reads SYDVKM. The CDR3 is 15 amino acids. V was clipped by 6 bases and J by 7 bases, with 18 bases between them. CDR3 region: CASSPPGPPSEKLFF. The CDR3 DNA sequence: TGTGCCAGCAGCCCTCCGGGACCGCCGAGTGAAAAACTGTTTTTT.

The CDR3 spells CAWSVQGPNEQFF. Here the CDR3 DNA reads TGTGCCTGGAGTGTACAAGGTCCAAATGAGCAGTTCTTC. The chain is built from TRBV30 and TRBJ2-1, with no clear D. The germline CDR1 and CDR2 sequences are GTSNPN and SVGIG (reference sequence). CDR3 length equals 13 residues. The ends were cut back, 0 bases at V and 7 bases at J, with 10 bases in the middle.